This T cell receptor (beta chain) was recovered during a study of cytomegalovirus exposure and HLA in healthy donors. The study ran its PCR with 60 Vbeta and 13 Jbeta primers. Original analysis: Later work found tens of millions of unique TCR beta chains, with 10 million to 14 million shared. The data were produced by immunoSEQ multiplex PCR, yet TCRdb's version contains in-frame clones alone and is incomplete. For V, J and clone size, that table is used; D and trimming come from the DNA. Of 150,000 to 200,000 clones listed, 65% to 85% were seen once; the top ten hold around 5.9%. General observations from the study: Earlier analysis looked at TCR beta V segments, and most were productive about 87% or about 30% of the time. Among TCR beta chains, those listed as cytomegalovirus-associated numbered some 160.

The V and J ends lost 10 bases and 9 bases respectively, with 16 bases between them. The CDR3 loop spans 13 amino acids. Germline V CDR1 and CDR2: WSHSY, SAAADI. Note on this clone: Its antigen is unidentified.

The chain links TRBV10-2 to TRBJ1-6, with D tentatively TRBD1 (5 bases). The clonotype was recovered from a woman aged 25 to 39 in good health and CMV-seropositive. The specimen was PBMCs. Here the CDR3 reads CATTGDGGSPLHF. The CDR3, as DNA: TGCGCCACCACCGGGGACGGGGGTTCACCCCTCCACTTT.